The 5 T cell receptor beta chains below come from one sample, sequenced in a study of cytotoxic CD8 clonotypes in ibrutinib-treated CLL. TCRdb keeps only in-frame clones here, not all; method: immunoSEQ multiplex PCR. This sample has approximately 100,000 clones, with under 70% found just once. The source was PBMCs, collected after 24 months of ibrutinib treatment. The receptors come from a human donor with chronic lymphocytic leukemia.

This chain uses TRBV18 with TRBJ1-5; D is ambiguous. This CDR3 spans 12 amino acids. The V gene lost 5 bases and the J gene lost 7 bases, with 9 bases spanning the gap. The germline V gene encodes CDR1 KGHSH and CDR2 LQKENI. This chain's CDR3 is CASSNSGQPQHF. The CDR3 DNA is TGTGCCAGCTCAAATAGTGGGCAGCCCCAGCATTTT. The full variable domain, completed using reference TRBV18 and TRBJ1-5, is NAGVMQNPRHLVRRRGQEARLRCSPMKGHSHVYWYRQLPEEGLKFMVYLQKENIIDESGMPKERFSAEFPKEGPSILRIQQVVRGDSAAYFCASSNSGQPQHFGDGTRLSIL.

The rearrangement uses TRBV5-1 and TRBJ1-1; D is ambiguous. The CDR3 runs 14 residues. Germline lookup yields CDR1 SGHRS and CDR2 YFSETQ. V was pared by 1 base and J by 8 bases, with 15 bases between. The CDR3 DNA reads as TGCGCCAGCAGCTTGACGGCCGGGGAGAGGGAAGCTTTCTTT. The encoded protein is CASSLTAGEREAFF.

Here the CDR3 DNA reads TGTGCCTGGGGGGACCAAGAGACCCAGTACTTC. This translates into CAWGDQETQYF. The gene calls are TRBV30 and TRBJ2-5; D gene unclear. CDR3 length: 11 amino acids. The V and J ends lost 5 bases and 0 bases respectively, with 4 bases between them. Germline V gene sequence: CDR1 GTSNPN, CDR2 SVGIG (reference sequence).

V is TRBV2 and J is TRBJ2-1; no reliable D call. Germline V gene data show CDR1 as SNHLY and CDR2 as FYNNEI. The V and J ends lost 4 bases and 8 bases respectively, with 12 bases between them. CDR3 length equals 13 residues. The CDR3 DNA reads TGTGCCAGCAGTGGGGCCGTTAACCATGAGCAGTTCTTC. Protein: CASSGAVNHEQFF.

This clone appeared a few times. This chain connects TRBV6-5 to TRBJ2-7, with D perhaps matching TRBD1 (6 bases). V lost 6 bases and J lost 0, with 12 bases in between. Germline V CDR1 and CDR2: MNHEY, SVGAGI. The length of the CDR3 is 14 residues. In DNA form, the CDR3 reads TGTGCCAGCAGATCCCGACAGGTCTCCTACGAGCAGTACTTC. Encoded protein: CASRSRQVSYEQYF.